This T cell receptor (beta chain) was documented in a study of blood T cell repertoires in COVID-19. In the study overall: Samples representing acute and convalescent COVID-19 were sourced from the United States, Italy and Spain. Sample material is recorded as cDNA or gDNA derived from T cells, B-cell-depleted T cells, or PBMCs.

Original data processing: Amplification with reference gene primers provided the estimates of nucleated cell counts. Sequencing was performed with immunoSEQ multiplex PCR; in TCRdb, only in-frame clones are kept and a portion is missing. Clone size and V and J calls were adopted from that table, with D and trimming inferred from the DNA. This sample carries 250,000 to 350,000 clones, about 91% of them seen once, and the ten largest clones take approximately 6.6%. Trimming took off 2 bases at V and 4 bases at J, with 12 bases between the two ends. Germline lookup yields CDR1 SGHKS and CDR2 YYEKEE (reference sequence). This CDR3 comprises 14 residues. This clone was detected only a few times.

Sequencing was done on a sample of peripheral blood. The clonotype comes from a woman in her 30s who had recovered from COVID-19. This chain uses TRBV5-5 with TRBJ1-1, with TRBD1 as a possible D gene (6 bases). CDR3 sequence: CASSFRQESTEAFF. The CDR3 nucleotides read TGTGCCAGCAGCTTCAGACAGGAAAGCACTGAAGCTTTCTTT.